Each of the 5 T cell receptor beta chains below was sequenced from the same sample in a study of T cell responses to AZD1222 COVID-19 vaccine. Repertoires were generated with immunoSEQ multiplex PCR, while TCRdb's copy carries only in-frame clones and drops some. This sample carries 95,000 to 150,000 clones, around 90% of them seen once, and the ten largest clones take under 2%. The material was peripheral blood, obtained on day 0 of AZD1222 vaccination. The receptor set was obtained from an adult in good health.

Only one count was recorded for this clone. Other DNA sequences of this sample code for an identical CDR3. This sequence joins TRBV28 and TRBJ2-2; D tentatively fits TRBD1 or TRBD2 (5 bases each). The germline CDR1 and CDR2 sequences are MDHEN and SYDVKM. CDR3 length equals 14 residues. Trimming took 7 bases from V and 5 from J, leaving 14 bases between them. CDR3 DNA sequence: TGTGCCAGCACCCCCGGGACCAAGACCGGGGAGCTGTTTTTT. The encoded protein is CASTPGTKTGELFF.

This chain uses TRBV20-1 with TRBJ1-2; D gene unclear. Germline V gives CDR1 DFQATT, CDR2 SNEGSKA (reference sequence). The CDR3 loop spans 11 amino acids. Trimming pared 6 bases from V and 2 bases from J, leaving 7 bases between. In DNA, the CDR3 is TGCAGTGCAGTGGGGAACTATGGCTACACCTTC. Protein sequence: CSAVGNYGYTF.

The CDR3 reads CASSSIQGFSYGYTF. CDR3 sequence (DNA): TGTGCCAGCAGCTCGATACAGGGATTCAGCTATGGCTACACCTTC. This chain connects TRBV7-9 to TRBJ1-2, with D maybe TRBD1 (6 bases). The CDR3 runs 15 residues. Germline values: CDR1 SEHNR, CDR2 FQNEAQ (reference sequence). V lost 4 bases, J lost 4 bases, and 16 bases lay in between.

In this sample, this clone turned up once. This chain uses TRBV27 with TRBJ2-7; TRBD2 matches at 7 bases. The J segment lost 1 base and the V segment lost 4 bases, leaving 13 bases of the junction unmatched. The CDR3 has 17 residues. The germline gives CDR1 MNHEY, CDR2 SMNVEV (reference sequence). CDR3 protein: CASSSSRGSGASYEQYF. Written as DNA, the CDR3 is TGTGCCAGCAGTTCGTCCCGGGGGAGCGGGGCTTCCTACGAGCAGTACTTC.

The chain is built from TRBV24-1 and TRBJ2-7; D is unclear. V gave up 2 bases and J gave up 2 bases, with 15 bases separating them. The CDR3 runs 16 residues. CDR1 and CDR2 from the germline V gene are KGHDR and SFDVKD. The CDR3 here is CATSDYWTDEPYEQYF. CDR3 sequence (DNA): TGTGCCACCAGTGATTACTGGACGGACGAGCCCTACGAGCAGTACTTC.